This TCR beta chain was sequenced during a study of identical twins. The CDR3 sequence is 16 residues long. V gave up 4 bases and J gave up 5 bases; unmatched junction bases: 7. TCRdb ran MiXCR on the 5' RACE reads and lists one entry per CDR3 protein. The sample yields fewer than 550,000 distinct CDR3 sequences, over 11% seen once. This clonotype was seen a handful of times. The same sample was also studied in work on yellow fever vaccine responses in identical twins.

The origin of this receptor is a young woman in good health. The sample was CD4+ T cells sorted from blood. The chain links TRBV12-3 or TRBV12-4 to TRBJ2-1; 11 bases are shared with TRBD2. CDR3 nucleotides: TGTGCCAGCAGTTCTACCGGGACTAGCGGCAACAATGAGCAGTTCTTC. Encoded protein: CASSSTGTSGNNEQFF.